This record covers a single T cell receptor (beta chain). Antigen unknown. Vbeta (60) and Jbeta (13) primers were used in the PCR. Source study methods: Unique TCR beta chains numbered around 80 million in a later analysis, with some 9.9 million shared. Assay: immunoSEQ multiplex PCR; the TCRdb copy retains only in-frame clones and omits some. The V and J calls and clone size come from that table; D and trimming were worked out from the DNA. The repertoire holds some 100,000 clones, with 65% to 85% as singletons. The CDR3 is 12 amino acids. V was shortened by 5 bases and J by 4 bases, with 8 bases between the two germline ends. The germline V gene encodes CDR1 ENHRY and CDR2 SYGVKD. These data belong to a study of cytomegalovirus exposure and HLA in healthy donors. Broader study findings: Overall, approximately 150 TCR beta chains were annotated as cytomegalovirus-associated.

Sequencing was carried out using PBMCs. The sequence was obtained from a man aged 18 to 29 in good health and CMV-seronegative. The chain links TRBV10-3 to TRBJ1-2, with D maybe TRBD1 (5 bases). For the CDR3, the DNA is TGTGCCATCAGTAGTGACAGCTATGGCTACACCTTC. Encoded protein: CAISSDSYGYTF.